The subject of this entry is one TCR beta chain. The sample comes from a study of identical twins. From the 5' RACE reads, TCRdb called clonotypes with MiXCR, one entry per CDR3 protein. The sample lists 450,000 to 600,000 distinct CDR3 sequences, approximately 20% occurring once. CDR3 length equals 14 residues. Trimming pared 9 bases from V and 4 bases from J, leaving 13 bases between. Germline CDR1 MDHEN, CDR2 SYDVKM. This sample also belongs to another study, concerning yellow fever vaccine responses in identical twins.

V and J are TRBV28 and TRBJ2-6; maybe TRBD1 (6 bases). The TCR originated in a woman under 30 in good health. Material: CD4+ T cells sorted from blood. CDR3 DNA: TGTGCCAGTCTTACAGGGTCCGGGGCCAACGTCCTGACTTTC. Its translation: CASLTGSGANVLTF.